This T cell receptor (beta chain) was captured in a study of a mutant IDH1 vaccine in newly diagnosed glioma. Looking at the study overall: The vaccination schedule gave patients eight doses in weeks 1, 3, 5, 7, 11, 15, 19 and 23. Earlier care involved radiotherapy, temozolomide, or both, and the majority received both.

Findings and caveats of the study: Immune responses induced by the vaccine were seen in 93.3% of patients, spanning multiple MHC alleles.

The CDR3 spans 13 residues. The germline V gene encodes CDR1 SGHKS and CDR2 YYEKEE (reference sequence). The germline V and J ends were trimmed by 4 bases and 6 bases, with 13 bases remaining between them. Only one count was recorded for this clone. Its antigen is currently unknown. TCRdb's table, derived via immunoSEQ multiplex PCR, lists solely in-frame clones and lacks some. This table has about 12,000 clones, roughly 87% appearing once. The time point: week 5, during vaccination. Each vaccine dose was 300 ug of mutant IDH1 20-mer peptide, with topical imiquimod. The rearrangement links TRBV5-5 to TRBJ1-2; D is possibly TRBD1 (6 bases). The clonotype originates from a middle-aged woman with glioma. Some clones in this sample may be carry-over from other donors' samples. The sequencing used PBMCs, collected from a glioma patient whose treatment included an IDH1 peptide vaccine. CDR3 bases: TGTGCCAGCAGCCACAGGGAATCTGATGGCTACACCTTC. Residues: CASSHRESDGYTF. The full variable domain, rest sourced from reference TRBV5-5 and TRBJ1-2, is DAGVTQSPTHLIKTRGQQVTLRCSPISGHKSVSWYQQVLGQGPQFIFQYYEKEERGRGNFPDRFSARQFPNYSSELNVNALLLGDSALYLCASSHRESDGYTFGSGTRLTVV.